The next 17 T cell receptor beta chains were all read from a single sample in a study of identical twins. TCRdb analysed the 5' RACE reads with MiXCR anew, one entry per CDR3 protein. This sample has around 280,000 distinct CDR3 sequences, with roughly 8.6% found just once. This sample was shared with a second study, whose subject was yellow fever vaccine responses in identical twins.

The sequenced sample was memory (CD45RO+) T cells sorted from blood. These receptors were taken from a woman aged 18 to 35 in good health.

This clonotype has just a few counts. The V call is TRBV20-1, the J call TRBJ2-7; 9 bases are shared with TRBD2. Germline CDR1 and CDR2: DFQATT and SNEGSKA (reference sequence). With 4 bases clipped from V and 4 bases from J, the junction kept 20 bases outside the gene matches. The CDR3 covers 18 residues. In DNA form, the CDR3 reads TGCAGTGCTAACGGGGCGGGAGGGACATTGAGGAGCATGTACGAGCAGTACTTC. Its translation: CSANGAGGTLRSMYEQYF.

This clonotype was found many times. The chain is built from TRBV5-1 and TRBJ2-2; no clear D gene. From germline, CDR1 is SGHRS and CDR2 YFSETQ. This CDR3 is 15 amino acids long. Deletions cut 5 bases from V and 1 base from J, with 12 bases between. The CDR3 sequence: CASSWTLVNTGELFF. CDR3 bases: TGCGCCAGCAGTTGGACCCTAGTGAACACCGGGGAGCTGTTTTTT.

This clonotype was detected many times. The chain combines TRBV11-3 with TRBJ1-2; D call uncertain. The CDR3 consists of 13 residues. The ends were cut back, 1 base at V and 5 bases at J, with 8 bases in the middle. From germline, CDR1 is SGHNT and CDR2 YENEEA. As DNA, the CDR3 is TGTGCCAGCAGCTTAGTTTCCGGATATGGCTACACCTTC. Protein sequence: CASSLVSGYGYTF.

CDR3: CASSYDPDTNYGYTF. CDR3 DNA sequence: TGTGCCAGCAGTTACGACCCGGACACTAACTATGGCTACACCTTC. V and J are TRBV6-5 and TRBJ1-2, with D perhaps matching TRBD1 (5 bases). The ends were cut back, 2 bases at V and 0 bases at J, with 10 bases in the middle. The CDR3 spans 15 residues. Germline CDR1 MNHEY, CDR2 SVGAGI.

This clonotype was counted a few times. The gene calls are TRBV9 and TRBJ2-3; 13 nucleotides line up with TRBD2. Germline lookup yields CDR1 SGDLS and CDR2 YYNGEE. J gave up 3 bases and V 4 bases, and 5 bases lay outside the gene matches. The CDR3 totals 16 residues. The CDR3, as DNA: TGTGCCAGCAGCCCCCGGACTAGCGGGAGTACAGATACGCAGTATTTT. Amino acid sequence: CASSPRTSGSTDTQYF.

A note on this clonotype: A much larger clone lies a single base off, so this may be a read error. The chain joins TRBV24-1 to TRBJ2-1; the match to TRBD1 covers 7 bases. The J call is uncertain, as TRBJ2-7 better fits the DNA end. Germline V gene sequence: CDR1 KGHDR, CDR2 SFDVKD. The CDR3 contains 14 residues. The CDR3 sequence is CATSLTGQLNEQYF. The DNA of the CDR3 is TGTGCCACCAGTCTCACGGGACAGTTAAATGAGCAGTACTTC.

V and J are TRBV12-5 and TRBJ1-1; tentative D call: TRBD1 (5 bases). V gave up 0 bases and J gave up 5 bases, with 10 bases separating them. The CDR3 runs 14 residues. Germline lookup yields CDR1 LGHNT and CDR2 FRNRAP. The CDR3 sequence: CASGLVQEGTEAFF. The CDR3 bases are TGTGCTAGTGGTTTGGTACAGGAGGGGACTGAAGCTTTCTTT.

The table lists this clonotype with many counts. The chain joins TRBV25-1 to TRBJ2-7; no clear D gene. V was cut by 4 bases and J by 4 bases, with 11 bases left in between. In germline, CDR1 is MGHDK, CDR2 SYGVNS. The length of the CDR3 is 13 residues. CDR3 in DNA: TGTGCCAGCAGTGGAGACGGAAATTACGAGCAGTACGTC. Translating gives CASSGDGNYEQYV.

CDR3 nucleotide sequence: TGTGCCAGCAGGCCTCCATTCGACAGGGGCTATGGCTACACCTTC. Its protein product is CASRPPFDRGYGYTF. This rearrangement joins TRBV6-1 to TRBJ1-2; 8 positions agree with TRBD1. Trimming cost V 6 bases and J 4 bases; bases outside gene matches: 10. Germline V CDR1 and CDR2: MNHNS, SASEGT. The CDR3 has 15 amino acids.

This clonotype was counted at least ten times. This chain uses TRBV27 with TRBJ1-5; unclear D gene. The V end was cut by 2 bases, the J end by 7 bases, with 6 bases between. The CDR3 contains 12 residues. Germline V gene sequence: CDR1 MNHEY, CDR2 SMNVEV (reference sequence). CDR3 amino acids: CASSLMVQPQHF. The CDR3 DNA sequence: TGTGCCAGCAGTTTAATGGTGCAGCCCCAGCATTTT.

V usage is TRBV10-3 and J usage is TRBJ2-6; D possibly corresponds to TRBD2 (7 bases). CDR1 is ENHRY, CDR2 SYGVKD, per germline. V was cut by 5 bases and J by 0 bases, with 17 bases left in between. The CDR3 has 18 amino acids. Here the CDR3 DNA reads TGTGCCATCAGTCCAAGGGGGGGACCTAGCTCTGGGGCCAACGTCCTGACTTTC. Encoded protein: CAISPRGGPSSGANVLTF.

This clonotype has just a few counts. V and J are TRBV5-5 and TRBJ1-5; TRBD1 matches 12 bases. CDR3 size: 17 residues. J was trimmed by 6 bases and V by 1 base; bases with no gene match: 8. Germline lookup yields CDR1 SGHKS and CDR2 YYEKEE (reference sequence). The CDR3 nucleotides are TGTGCCAGCAGCTTGTGGGGGACAGGGGGCTATGTTCAGCCCCAGCATTTT. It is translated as CASSLWGTGGYVQPQHF.

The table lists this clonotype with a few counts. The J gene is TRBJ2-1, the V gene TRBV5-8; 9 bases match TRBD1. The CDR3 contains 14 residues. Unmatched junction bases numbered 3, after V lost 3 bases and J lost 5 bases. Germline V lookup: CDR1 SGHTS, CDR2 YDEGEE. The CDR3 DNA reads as TGTGCCAGCAGCTCGGACAGGGGTAACAATGAGCAGTTCTTC. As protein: CASSSDRGNNEQFF. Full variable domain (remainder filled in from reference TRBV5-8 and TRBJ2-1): EAGVTQSPTHLIKTRGQQATLRCSPISGHTSVYWYQQALGLGLQFLLWYDEGEERNRGNFPPRFSGRQFPNYSSELNVNALELEDSALYLCASSSDRGNNEQFFGPGTRLTVL.

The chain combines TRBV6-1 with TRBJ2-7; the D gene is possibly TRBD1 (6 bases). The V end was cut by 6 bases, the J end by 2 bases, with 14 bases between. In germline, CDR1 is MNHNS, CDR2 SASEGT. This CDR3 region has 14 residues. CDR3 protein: CASRREQGPYEQYF. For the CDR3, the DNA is TGTGCCAGCAGGAGGGAACAGGGACCCTACGAGCAGTACTTC.

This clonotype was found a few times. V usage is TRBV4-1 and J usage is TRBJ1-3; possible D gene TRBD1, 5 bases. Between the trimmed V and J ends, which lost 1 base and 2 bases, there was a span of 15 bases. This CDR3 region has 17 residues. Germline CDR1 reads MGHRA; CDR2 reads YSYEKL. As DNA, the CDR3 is TGCGCCAGCAGCCAAGCTAAGTTACAGGTTACTGGAAACACCATATATTTT. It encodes CASSQAKLQVTGNTIYF.

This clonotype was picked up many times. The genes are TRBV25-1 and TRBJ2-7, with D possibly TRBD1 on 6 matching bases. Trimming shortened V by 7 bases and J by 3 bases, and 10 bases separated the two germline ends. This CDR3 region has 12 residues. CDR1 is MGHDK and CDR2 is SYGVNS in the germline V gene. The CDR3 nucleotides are TGTGCCAGCACAAACAGGGTCTACGAGCAGTACGTC. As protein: CASTNRVYEQYV.

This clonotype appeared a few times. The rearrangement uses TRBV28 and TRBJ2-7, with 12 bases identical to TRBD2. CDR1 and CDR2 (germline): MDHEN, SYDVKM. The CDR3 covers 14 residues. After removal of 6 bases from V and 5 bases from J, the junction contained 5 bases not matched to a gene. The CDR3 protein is CASRPSGGADEQYV. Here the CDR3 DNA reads TGTGCCAGCAGACCTAGCGGGGGGGCGGACGAGCAGTACGTC.